These 21 T cell receptor beta chains share one sample of origin, sequenced in a study of blood T cells in healthy people across ages. A sample-barcoded 5' primer and a J-beta primer mix were used in a second PCR of about 7 to 11 cycles. MiXCR, run by TCRdb on the 5' RACE reads, gives a single entry per CDR3 protein. The sample shows 650,000 to 700,000 distinct CDR3 sequences, 52% of them seen only once. The specimen sequenced was blood. The receptors come from an elderly woman in good health.

This clonotype was seen repeatedly, ten times or more. This rearrangement joins TRBV5-1 to TRBJ2-5; 7 bases align to TRBD1. This CDR3 has 15 amino acids. CDR1 SGHRS and CDR2 YFSETQ come from the germline V gene. The trim removed 4 bases at V and 1 base at J, leaving 7 bases unmatched. The CDR3 DNA sequence: TGCGCCAGCAGCCAGCAAGGGGGCTTCCAAGAGACCCAGTACTTC. Its protein product is CASSQQGGFQETQYF.

CDR3 nucleotides: TGTGCCAGCAGCTCTAGCGGGAACCACAATGAGCAGTTCTTC. Residues: CASSSSGNHNEQFF. This chain connects TRBV7-3 to TRBJ2-1; 9 bases are shared with TRBD2. The CDR3 is 14 amino acids. The germline V gene encodes CDR1 SGHTA and CDR2 FQGTGA. V trimming: 4 bases; J trimming: 5 bases; junction bases outside the gene matches: 3.

The chain couples TRBV11-3 to TRBJ2-1; D is uncertain. Germline values: CDR1 SGHNT, CDR2 YENEEA. The CDR3 contains 13 residues. V was shortened by 5 bases and J by 8 bases, with 13 bases between the two germline ends. CDR3: CASSVAHEHEQFF. The CDR3, as DNA: TGTGCCAGCAGCGTAGCCCACGAACATGAGCAGTTCTTC.

The chain has TRBV6-5 and TRBJ2-1; D call uncertain. The V end lost 10 bases, the J end lost 0 bases, and 10 bases lay between the germline ends. Germline V gene sequence: CDR1 MNHEY, CDR2 SVGAGI. This CDR3 region has 13 residues. The CDR3 loop is CATGSSSYNEQFF. As DNA, the CDR3 is TGTGCCACGGGCTCTAGCTCCTACAATGAGCAGTTCTTC.

This clonotype came up many times. This chain connects TRBV5-1 to TRBJ2-1; either TRBD1 or TRBD2 may fit D (5 bases each). Trimming shortened V by 0 bases and J by 2 bases, and 9 bases separated the two germline ends. This CDR3 is 15 amino acids long. Per the germline V gene, CDR1 is SGHRS and CDR2 is YFSETQ. The CDR3 loop is CASSLGGATYNEQFF. For the CDR3, the DNA is TGCGCCAGCAGCTTGGGAGGGGCTACCTACAATGAGCAGTTCTTC.

This clonotype was seen only a few times. The V and J genes are TRBV29-1 and TRBJ2-3; D is tentatively TRBD1 or TRBD2 (5 bases each). Trimming removed 4 bases from V and 1 base from J, with 9 bases in between. CDR3 length equals 13 residues. The germline CDR1 and CDR2 sequences are SQVTM and ANQGSEA. CDR3 amino acids: CSVVGAGTDTQYF. CDR3 bases: TGCAGCGTTGTCGGGGCTGGCACAGATACGCAGTATTTT.

This clonotype came up many times. The chain links TRBV11-1 to TRBJ2-5; 8 nucleotides agree with TRBD1. This CDR3 contains 14 residues. J was trimmed by 5 bases and V by 2 bases; bases with no gene match: 4. Per germline, CDR1 SGHAT and CDR2 FQDESV (reference sequence). CDR3 in DNA: TGTGCCAGCAGCTTAAACAGGGGGGACGAGACCCAGTACTTC. This codes for CASSLNRGDETQYF.

The V call is TRBV2, the J call TRBJ1-1; maybe TRBD1 (5 bases). V dropped 7 bases and J dropped 0 bases, with 9 bases sitting between them. Germline V CDR1 and CDR2: SNHLY, FYNNEI. The CDR3 runs 13 residues. The CDR3 sequence is CASKGRLNTEAFF. In DNA, the CDR3 is TGTGCCAGCAAGGGACGGTTGAACACTGAAGCTTTCTTT.

This clonotype was picked up many times. The chain is built from TRBV13 and TRBJ2-1; 7 bases are shared with TRBD2. The trim removed 3 bases at V and 1 base at J, leaving 9 bases unmatched. The germline V gene encodes CDR1 PRHDT and CDR2 FYEKMQ (reference sequence). CDR3 length: 17 residues. CDR3 DNA sequence: TGTGCCAGCAGCTTTCCTTCGACTAGCAGATCCTACAATGAGCAGTTCTTC. Translated: CASSFPSTSRSYNEQFF.

Details on this clonotype: A much larger clone lies a single base off, so this may be a read error. The rearrangement uses TRBV5-1 and TRBJ2-1; no reliable D call. With 3 bases removed from V and 15 bases from J, the gap between germline ends came to 13 bases. Germline CDR1 SGHRS, CDR2 YFSETQ. The CDR3 loop spans 11 amino acids. CDR3 in amino acids: CASSSQALTFF. In nucleotides, the CDR3 is TGCGCCAGCAGCTCCCAGGCCCTAACGTTCTTC.

The chain recombines TRBV14 with TRBJ2-1, with D uncertain. Germline assignment: CDR1 SGHDN and CDR2 FVKESK. CDR3 size: 17 residues. V was clipped by 1 base and J by 1 base, with 14 bases between them. The CDR3 DNA is TGTGCCAGCAGCCAAGTAGGCAGGACCCTATCCTACAATGAGCAGTTCTTC. It translates to CASSQVGRTLSYNEQFF.

CDR3: CASSLATSGATHYEQYF. Here the CDR3 DNA reads TGTGCCAGCAGCTTAGCTACATCCGGGGCAACCCACTACGAGCAGTACTTC. V is TRBV7-8 and J is TRBJ2-4; the D gene could be TRBD1 or TRBD2 (5 bases each). TRBJ2-7 explains the end of the DNA better; the J call may be wrong. This CDR3 region has 17 residues. Looked up from germline, CDR1 is SGHVS and CDR2 is FQNEAQ.

This clonotype was seen only a few times. V usage is TRBV28 and J usage is TRBJ2-2; D may be TRBD2 (6 bases). CDR1 is MDHEN and CDR2 is SYDVKM in the germline V gene. V was cut by 3 bases and J by 4 bases, with 15 bases left in between. The CDR3 has 16 residues. CDR3 in DNA: TGTGCCAGCAGTTTTATGGGACTGGGACGCACCGGGGAGCTGTTTTTT. It specifies CASSFMGLGRTGELFF.

This clonotype was counted only a few times. This may be a read error, as it is one base from a much larger clone. The chain combines TRBV12-3 or TRBV12-4 with TRBJ2-7; TRBD2 matches at 7 bases. The CDR3 runs 14 residues. J lost 7 bases, V lost 7 bases, and 13 bases had no gene match. As DNA, the CDR3 is TGTGCCAGCACCGAGAGGACTAGTCATTATGAGCAGTACTTC. Translated: CASTERTSHYEQYF.

The rearrangement joins TRBV7-2 to TRBJ2-3, with D unclear. Germline V CDR1 and CDR2: SGHTA, FQGNSA. CDR3 length: 15 amino acids. Between the trimmed V and J ends, which lost 6 bases and 6 bases, there was a span of 19 bases. CDR3 sequence (DNA): TGTGCCAGCAGTAACGCTGACCAGACCAGGGATACGCAGTATTTT. It specifies CASSNADQTRDTQYF.

This clonotype has more than one count but fewer than ten. The chain combines TRBV5-1 with TRBJ2-7; either TRBD1 or TRBD2 may supply D (5 bases each). Germline CDR1 is SGHRS and CDR2 is YFSETQ. CDR3 length: 13 amino acids. V was shortened by 6 bases and J by 0 bases, with 10 bases between the two germline ends. CDR3 protein: CASTGTDSYEQYF. The CDR3 DNA is TGCGCCAGCACCGGGACCGACTCCTACGAGCAGTACTTC.

This clonotype was counted ten times or more. The J gene is TRBJ2-2, the V gene TRBV7-8; 7 bases line up with TRBD1. The CDR3 runs 17 residues. CDR1 is SGHVS, CDR2 FQNEAQ, per germline. After removal of 6 bases from V and 1 base from J, the junction contained 11 bases not matched to a gene. The CDR3 loop is CASSPIRGQRNTGELFF. Here the CDR3 DNA reads TGTGCCAGCAGTCCAATCAGGGGACAGCGGAACACCGGGGAGCTGTTTTTT.

This clonotype was recorded at least ten times. The V call is TRBV2, the J call TRBJ2-5, with a tentative D call TRBD2 (5 bases). The CDR3 length is 11 residues. Germline CDR1 reads SNHLY; CDR2 reads FYNNEI. The V end lost 8 bases, the J end lost 5 bases, and 9 bases lay between the germline ends. The CDR3 nucleotides read TGTGCCAGCGGGAGATTTGAGACCCAGTACTTC. The encoded protein is CASGRFETQYF. The full variable domain, with the rest looked up from reference TRBV2 and TRBJ2-5, is EPEVTQTPSHQVTQMGQEVILRCVPISNHLYFYWYRQILGQKVEFLVSFYNNEISEKSEIFDDQFSVERPDGSNFTLKIRSTKLEDSAMYFCASGRFETQYFGPGTRLLVL.

This clonotype was observed once. The gene calls are TRBV20-1 and TRBJ2-7; weak D call: TRBD2 (5 bases). Germline CDR1 and CDR2: DFQATT and SNEGSKA (reference sequence). There are 19 residues in the CDR3. With 0 bases removed from V and 3 bases from J, the gap between germline ends came to 27 bases. The CDR3 loop reads CSARDLFAASSRLSYEQYF. DNA for the CDR3: TGCAGTGCTAGAGATCTTTTTGCGGCTAGCAGCCGACTCAGCTACGAGCAGTACTTC.

This clonotype was picked up many times. At one of its ends the junction is not consistent with the germline gene, which may arise from a read error. The V call is TRBV7-7, the J call TRBJ2-1; 8 bases line up with TRBD2. This CDR3 is 15 amino acids long. Germline CDR1 is SSHAT and CDR2 is FNYEAQ (reference sequence). CDR3 sequence: CASSRQVAGSNEQFF. The CDR3 nucleotides are TGTGCTAGCAGCCGCCAGGTAGCGGGGTCCAATGAGCAGTTCTTC.

The chain recombines TRBV7-3 with TRBJ2-5, with 12 bases matching TRBD2. CDR1 is SGHTA and CDR2 is FQGTGA in the germline V gene. V lost 5 bases and J lost 4; bases outside the gene matches: 5. CDR3 length: 15 amino acids. The CDR3 is CASSKTSGSGETQYF. DNA of the CDR3: TGTGCCAGCAGCAAGACTAGCGGGAGTGGAGAGACCCAGTACTTC.